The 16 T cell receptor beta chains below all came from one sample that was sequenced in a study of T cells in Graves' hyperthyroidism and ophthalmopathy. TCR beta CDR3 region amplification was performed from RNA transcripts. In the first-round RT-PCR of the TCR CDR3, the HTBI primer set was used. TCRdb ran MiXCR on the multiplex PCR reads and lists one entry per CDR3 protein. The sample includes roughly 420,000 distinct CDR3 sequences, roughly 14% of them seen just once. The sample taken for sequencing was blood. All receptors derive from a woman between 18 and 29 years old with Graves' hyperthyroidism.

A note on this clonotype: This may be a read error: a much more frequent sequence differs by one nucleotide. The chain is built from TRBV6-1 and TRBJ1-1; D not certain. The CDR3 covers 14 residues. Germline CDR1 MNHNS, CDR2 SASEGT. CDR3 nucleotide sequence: TGTGCCAGCAGACCCGGAGGGAGGAACACTGAAGCTTCCTTT. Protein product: CASRPGGRNTEASF.

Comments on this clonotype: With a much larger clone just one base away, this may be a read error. CDR3 sequence reads: CASSDLAVDGQYF. The CDR3 DNA reads TGTGCCAGCAGTGACCTAGCCGTTGACGGGCAGTACTTC. The V call is TRBV12-3 or TRBV12-4, the J call TRBJ2-7, with TRBD2 as a possible D gene (5 bases). Trimming pared 5 bases from V and 9 bases from J, leaving 17 bases between. The CDR3 has 13 amino acids.

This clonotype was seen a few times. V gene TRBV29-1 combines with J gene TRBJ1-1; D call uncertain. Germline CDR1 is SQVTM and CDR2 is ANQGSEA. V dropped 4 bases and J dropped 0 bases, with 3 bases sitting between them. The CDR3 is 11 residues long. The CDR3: CSVVVNTEAFF. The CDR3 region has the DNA TGCAGCGTTGTAGTGAACACTGAAGCTTTCTTT.

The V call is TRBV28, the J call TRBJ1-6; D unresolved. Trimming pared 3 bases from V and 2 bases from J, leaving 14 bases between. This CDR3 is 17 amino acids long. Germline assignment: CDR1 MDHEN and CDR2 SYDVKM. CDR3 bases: TGTGCCAGCAGTTTTGGTCCCATCGGCGCCTATAATTCACCCCTCCACTTT. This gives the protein CASSFGPIGAYNSPLHF. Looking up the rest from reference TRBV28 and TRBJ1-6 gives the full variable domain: DVKVTQSSRYLVKRTGEKVFLECVQDMDHENMFWYRQDPGLGLRLIYFSYDVKMKEKGDIPEGYSVSREKKERFSLILESASTNQTSMYLCASSFGPIGAYNSPLHFGNGTRLTVT.

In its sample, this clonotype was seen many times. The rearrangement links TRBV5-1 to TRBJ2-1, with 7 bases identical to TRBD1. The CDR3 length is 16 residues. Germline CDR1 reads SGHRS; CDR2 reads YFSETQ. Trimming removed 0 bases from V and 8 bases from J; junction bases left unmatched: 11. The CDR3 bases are TGCGCCAGCAGCTTGGACATCGACAGGGAAAGGGATGAGCAGTTCTTC. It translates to CASSLDIDRERDEQFF. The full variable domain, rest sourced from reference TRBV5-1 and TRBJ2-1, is KAGVTQTPRYLIKTRGQQVTLSCSPISGHRSVSWYQQTPGQGLQFLFEYFSETQRNKGNFPGRFSGRQFSNSRSEMNVSTLELGDSALYLCASSLDIDRERDEQFFGPGTRLTVL.

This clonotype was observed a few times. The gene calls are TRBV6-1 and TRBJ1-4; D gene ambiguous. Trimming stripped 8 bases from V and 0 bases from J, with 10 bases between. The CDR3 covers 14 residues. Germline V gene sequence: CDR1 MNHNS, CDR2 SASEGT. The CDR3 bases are TGTGCCAGCGATCAATCCGCAACTAATGAAAAACTGTTTTTT. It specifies CASDQSATNEKLFF.

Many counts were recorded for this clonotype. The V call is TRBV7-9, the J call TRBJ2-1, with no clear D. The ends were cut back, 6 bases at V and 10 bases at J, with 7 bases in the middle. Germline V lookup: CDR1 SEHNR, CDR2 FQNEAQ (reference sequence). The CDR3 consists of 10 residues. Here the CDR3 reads CASSNAEQFF. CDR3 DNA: TGTGCCAGCAGTAATGCGGAGCAGTTCTTC.

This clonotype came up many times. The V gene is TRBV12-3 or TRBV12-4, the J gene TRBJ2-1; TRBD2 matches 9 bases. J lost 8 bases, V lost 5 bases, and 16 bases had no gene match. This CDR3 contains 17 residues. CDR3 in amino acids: CASSPPGSGSGWDEQFF. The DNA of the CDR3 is TGTGCCAGCAGTCCCCCGGGTAGCGGGAGTGGATGGGATGAGCAGTTCTTC.

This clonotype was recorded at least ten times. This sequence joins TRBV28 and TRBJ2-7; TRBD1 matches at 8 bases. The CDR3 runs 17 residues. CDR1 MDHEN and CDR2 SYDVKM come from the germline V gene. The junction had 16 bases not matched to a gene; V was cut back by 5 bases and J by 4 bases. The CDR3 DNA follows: TGTGCCAGCAGTCCCCCAGGGGGCGACAGGGCAAGGTACGAGCAGTACTTC. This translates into CASSPPGGDRARYEQYF. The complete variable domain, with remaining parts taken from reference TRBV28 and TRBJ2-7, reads DVKVTQSSRYLVKRTGEKVFLECVQDMDHENMFWYRQDPGLGLRLIYFSYDVKMKEKGDIPEGYSVSREKKERFSLILESASTNQTSMYLCASSPPGGDRARYEQYFGPGTRLTVT.

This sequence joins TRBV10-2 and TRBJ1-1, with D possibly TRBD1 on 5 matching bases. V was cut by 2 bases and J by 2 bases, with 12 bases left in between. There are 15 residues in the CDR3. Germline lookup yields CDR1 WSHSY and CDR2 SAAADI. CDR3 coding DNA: TGCGCCAGCAGTGAGGTTGGACATTATAACACTGAAGCTTTCTTT. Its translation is CASSEVGHYNTEAFF.

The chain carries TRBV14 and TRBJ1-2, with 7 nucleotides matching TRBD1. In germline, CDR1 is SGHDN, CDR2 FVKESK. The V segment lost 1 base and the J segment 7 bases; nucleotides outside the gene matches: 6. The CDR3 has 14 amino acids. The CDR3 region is CASSQVRGNVGYTF. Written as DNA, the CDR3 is TGTGCCAGCAGCCAAGTCAGGGGGAACGTTGGCTACACCTTC.

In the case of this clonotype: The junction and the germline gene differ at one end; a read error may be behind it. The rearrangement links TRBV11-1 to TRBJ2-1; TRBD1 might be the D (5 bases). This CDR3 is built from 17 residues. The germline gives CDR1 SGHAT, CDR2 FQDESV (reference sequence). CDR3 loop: CANSLEGAGDLLNEQFF. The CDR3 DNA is TGTGCCAACAGCTTAGAAGGGGCTGGTGATTTATTGAATGAGCAGTTCTTC.

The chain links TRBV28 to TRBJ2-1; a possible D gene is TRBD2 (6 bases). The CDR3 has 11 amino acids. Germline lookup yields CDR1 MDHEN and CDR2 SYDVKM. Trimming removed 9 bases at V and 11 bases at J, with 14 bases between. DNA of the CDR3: TGTGCCAGTACTTCCGGGACTCAGCAGTTCTTC. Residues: CASTSGTQQFF.

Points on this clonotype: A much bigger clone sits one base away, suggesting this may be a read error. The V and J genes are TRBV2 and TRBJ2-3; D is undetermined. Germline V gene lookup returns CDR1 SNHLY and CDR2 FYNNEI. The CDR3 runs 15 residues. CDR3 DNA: TGTGCCAGCAATGAAATTGCGGCCCTCACAGATACGCAGTATTTT. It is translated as CASNEIAALTDTQYF.

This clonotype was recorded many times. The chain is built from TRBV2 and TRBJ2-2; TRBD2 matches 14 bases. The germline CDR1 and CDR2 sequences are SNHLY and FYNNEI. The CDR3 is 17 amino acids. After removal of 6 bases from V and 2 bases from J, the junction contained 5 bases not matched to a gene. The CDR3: CASRRLAGGLNTGELFF. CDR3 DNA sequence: TGTGCCAGCAGAAGACTAGCGGGAGGGCTTAACACCGGGGAGCTGTTTTTT.

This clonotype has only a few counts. Written as DNA, the CDR3 is TGCGCCAGCAGCCCGGGACTAGCGGGGGTCCAAGCCGTGGATACGCAGTATTTT. Amino acids: CASSPGLAGVQAVDTQYF. The chain recombines TRBV5-1 with TRBJ2-3; the match to TRBD2 covers 14 bases. The length of the CDR3 is 18 residues. The trim removed 4 bases at V and 6 bases at J, leaving 13 bases unmatched. Germline V gives CDR1 SGHRS, CDR2 YFSETQ.